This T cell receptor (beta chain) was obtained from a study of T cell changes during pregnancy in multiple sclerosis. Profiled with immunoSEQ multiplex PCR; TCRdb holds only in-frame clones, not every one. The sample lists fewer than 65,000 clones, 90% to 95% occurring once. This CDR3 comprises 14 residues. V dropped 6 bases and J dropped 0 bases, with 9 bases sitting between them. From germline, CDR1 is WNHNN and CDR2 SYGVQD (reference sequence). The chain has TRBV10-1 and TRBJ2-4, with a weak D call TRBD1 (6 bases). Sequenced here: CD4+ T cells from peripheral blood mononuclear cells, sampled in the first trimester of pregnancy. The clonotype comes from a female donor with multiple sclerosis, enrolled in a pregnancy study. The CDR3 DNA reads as TGCGCCAGCAGCGACAGGCTAGCCAAAAACATTCAGTACTTC. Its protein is CASSDRLAKNIQYF.